This T cell receptor (beta chain) appears in the sequencing data of a study of T cell changes during pregnancy in multiple sclerosis. Repertoires were generated with immunoSEQ multiplex PCR, while TCRdb's copy carries only in-frame clones and drops some. The sample lists 40,000 to 45,000 clones; approximately 92% were seen once. Sequencing was performed on peripheral blood. The clonotype comes from a female donor with multiple sclerosis, enrolled in a pregnancy study.

The CDR3, as DNA: TGTGCCAGCAGCTCCTCCCAAGGACGTAATGAGCAGTTCTTC. It codes for CASSSSQGRNEQFF. The chain joins TRBV7-3 to TRBJ2-1; D not resolved. CDR1 SGHTA and CDR2 FQGTGA come from the germline V gene. The CDR3 has 14 residues. The V gene lost 4 bases and the J gene lost 7 bases, with 14 bases spanning the gap.